Described below is a single T cell receptor beta chain sequence and its context. Its antigen is unknown. Patients' urothelial carcinoma was locally advanced or metastatic. Pretreatment and on-treatment blood mononuclear cell samples were taken, totaling between 1 and 8 time points per patient. The CDR3 is 11 residues long. Germline V lookup: CDR1 SGHTA, CDR2 FQGNSA. With 6 bases removed from V and 3 bases from J, the gap between germline ends came to 6 bases. Profiled with immunoSEQ multiplex PCR; TCRdb holds only in-frame clones, not every one. The sample holds roughly 90,000 clones, roughly nine tenths seen once. The sample comes from a study of PD-L1 blockade in urothelial cancer. Study as a whole: Specimens of blood held a median count of about 150,000 T cells.

Study-level points and caveats: Pretreatment blood TCR clonality under the median forecast improved survival.

The TCR was taken from a man in his sixties with urothelial cancer. Sequenced material: PBMCs, taken around atezolizumab (anti-PD-L1) treatment. The chain recombines TRBV7-2 with TRBJ2-7; no reliable D call. The CDR3 sequence: CASSSVYEQYF. CDR3 coding DNA: TGTGCCAGCAGTTCAGTCTACGAGCAGTACTTC.